Listed here are 10 T cell receptor beta chains from one sample, sequenced in a study of shared clonotypes between healthy human individuals. Profiled with immunoSEQ multiplex PCR; TCRdb holds only in-frame clones, not every one. The profile shows roughly 1,500,000 clones, approximately 98.5% of them singletons. Sequencing was done on a sample of naive CD4+ T cells sorted from blood. Specified subset: CD45RA+ positively selected. The receptors were gathered from a man aged 25-40 years in good health.

The chain couples TRBV6-4 to TRBJ1-4; D ambiguous. CDR1 is MRHNA, CDR2 SNTAGT, per germline. V lost 4 bases and J 3 bases, leaving 6 bases between the germline ends. This CDR3 has 13 amino acids. The CDR3, as DNA: TGTGCCAGCAGTGTCAGGCCTAATGAAAAACTGTTTTTT. Amino acid sequence: CASSVRPNEKLFF.

The rearrangement links TRBV7-3 to TRBJ1-1; no firm D call. CDR3 length: 13 residues. Trimming cost V 5 bases and J 1 base, with 8 bases left between them. Germline CDR1 reads SGHTA; CDR2 reads FQGTGA. The CDR3 region has the DNA TGTGCCAGCAGCCCCGCCGCGAACACTGAAGCTTTCTTT. Its protein product is CASSPAANTEAFF.

The J gene is TRBJ2-1, the V gene TRBV28; D is ambiguous. Trimming removed 6 bases from V and 2 bases from J, with 11 bases in between. The CDR3 has 14 amino acids. In germline, CDR1 is MDHEN, CDR2 SYDVKM. The CDR3 sequence: CASSLGQAYNEQFF. The CDR3 region has the DNA TGTGCCAGCAGCCTCGGTCAGGCCTACAATGAGCAGTTCTTC.

The chain has TRBV27 and TRBJ2-1; D is unclear. CDR1 and CDR2 (germline): MNHEY, SMNVEV (reference sequence). The ends were cut back, 10 bases at V and 0 bases at J, with 22 bases in the middle. This CDR3 is built from 17 residues. The CDR3 bases are TGTGCCACCTCCCCTATGGGAATGGGTTTCTCCTACAATGAGCAGTTCTTC. It encodes CATSPMGMGFSYNEQFF.

The rearrangement joins TRBV18 to TRBJ1-4; D is uncertain. Trimming left V 1 base short and J 4 bases short, with 7 bases between. The V gene's germline CDR1 is KGHSH and CDR2 LQKENI. This CDR3 is 14 amino acids long. The DNA of the CDR3 is TGTGCCAGCTCACCACAGGGAGGTAATGAAAAACTGTTTTTT. Residues: CASSPQGGNEKLFF. Combining the CDR3 with reference TRBV18 and TRBJ1-4 gives the whole variable domain NAGVMQNPRHLVRRRGQEARLRCSPMKGHSHVYWYRQLPEEGLKFMVYLQKENIIDESGMPKERFSAEFPKEGPSILRIQQVVRGDSAAYFCASSPQGGNEKLFFGSGTQLSVL.

The chain employs TRBV6-1 and TRBJ2-7; D is perhaps TRBD2 (6 bases). V lost 5 bases and J 2 bases, leaving 13 bases between the germline ends. The germline CDR1 and CDR2 sequences are MNHNS and SASEGT. The CDR3 runs to 14 residues. CDR3 in amino acids: CASSFSGGPYEQYF. The DNA of the CDR3 is TGTGCCAGCAGTTTTAGCGGAGGGCCCTACGAGCAGTACTTC.

The J gene is TRBJ1-2, the V gene TRBV7-2, with TRBD1 matching 8 bases. CDR1 and CDR2 from the germline V gene are SGHTA and FQGNSA. Trimming at V came to 1 base and at J to 10 bases, leaving 5 bases not matched to a gene. This CDR3 has 13 amino acids. CDR3 sequence reads: CASSLERTGPYTF. DNA of the CDR3: TGTGCCAGCAGCTTAGAGAGGACAGGGCCCTACACCTTC.

This chain uses TRBV11-2 with TRBJ2-1; 7 bases map to TRBD2. The junction had 15 bases not matched to a gene; V was cut back by 2 bases and J by 8 bases. CDR1 and CDR2 from the germline V gene are SGHAT and FQNNGV. The CDR3 runs 17 residues. The CDR3 protein is CASSLMSSGLGAYEQFF. CDR3 nucleotide sequence: TGTGCCAGCAGCTTAATGTCTTCCGGACTAGGGGCCTATGAGCAGTTCTTC. The variable domain in full, completed from reference TRBV11-2 and TRBJ2-1, reads EAGVAQSPRYKIIEKRQSVAFWCNPISGHATLYWYQQILGQGPKLLIQFQNNGVVDDSQLPKDRFSAERLKGVDSTLKIQPAKLEDSAVYLCASSLMSSGLGAYEQFFGPGTRLTVL.

J is TRBJ2-7 and V is TRBV6-5, with D uncertain. Per the germline V gene, CDR1 is MNHEY and CDR2 is SVGAGI. V was clipped by 10 bases and J by 6 bases, with 10 bases between them. This CDR3 is built from 10 residues. The CDR3 DNA reads as TGTGCCACCTGGTCTCTCGAGCAGTACTTC. Its protein is CATWSLEQYF.

This clone was detected once. The chain carries TRBV27 and TRBJ2-3, with D possibly matching TRBD2 (6 bases). Trimming took off 3 bases at V and 3 bases at J, with 16 bases between the two ends. The CDR3 is 16 residues long. Germline loops: CDR1 MNHEY, CDR2 SMNVEV (reference sequence). The CDR3 loop reads CASSFLTGTGTDTQYF. As DNA, the CDR3 is TGTGCCAGCAGTTTTTTAACCGGGACTGGGACAGATACGCAGTATTTT.